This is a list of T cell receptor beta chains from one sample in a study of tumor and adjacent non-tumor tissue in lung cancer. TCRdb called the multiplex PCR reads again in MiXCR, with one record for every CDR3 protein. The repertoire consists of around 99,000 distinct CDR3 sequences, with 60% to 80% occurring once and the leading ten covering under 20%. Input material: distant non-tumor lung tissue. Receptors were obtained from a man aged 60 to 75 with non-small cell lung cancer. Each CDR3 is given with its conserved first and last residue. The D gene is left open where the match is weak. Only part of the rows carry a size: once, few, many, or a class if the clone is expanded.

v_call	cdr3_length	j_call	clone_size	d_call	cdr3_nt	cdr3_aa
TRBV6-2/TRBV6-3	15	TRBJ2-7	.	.	TGTGCCAGCGGTTCGGCTGGGGCAGCGTCCCATGAGCAGTACTTC	CASGSAGAASHEQYF
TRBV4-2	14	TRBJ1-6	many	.	TGTGCCAGCAGCCAAGAGGGCAGTAGTTCACCCCTCCACTTT	CASSQEGSSSPLHF
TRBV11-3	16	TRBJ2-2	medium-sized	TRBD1	TGTGCCAGCAGCTTAGGCGGACAGGCCTACACCGGGGAGCTGTTTTTT	CASSLGGQAYTGELFF
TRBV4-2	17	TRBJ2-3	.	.	TGTGCCAGCAGCCAAGAGGGGACTGGGGCGGTCATAGATACGCAGTATTTT	CASSQEGTGAVIDTQYF
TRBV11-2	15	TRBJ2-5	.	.	TGTGTCAGCAGCTTAGTCCCACCAGGAGGAGAGACCCACTACTTC	CVSSLVPPGGETHYF
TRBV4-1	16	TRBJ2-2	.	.	TGCGCCAGCAACGAAAGCGGGACATCGAACACCGGGGAGCTGTTTTTT	CASNESGTSNTGELFF
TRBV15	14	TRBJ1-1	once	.	TGTGCCACCAGCAGAGATACGAGTTTGACTGAAGCTTTCTTT	CATSRDTSLTEAFF
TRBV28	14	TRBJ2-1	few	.	TGTGCCAGCAGCCCGCATTTAAGGGTTAATGAGCAGTTCTTC	CASSPHLRVNEQFF
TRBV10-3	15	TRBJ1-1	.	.	TGTGCCATCAGTGAGCCACCTAGCTTTAACACTGAAGCTTTCTTT	CAISEPPSFNTEAFF
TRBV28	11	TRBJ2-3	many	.	TGTGCCAGCTTTGGGAGTGATACGCAGTATTTT	CASFGSDTQYF
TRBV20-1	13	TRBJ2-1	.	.	TGCAGAGCTACCATCCCGATCAACAATGAGCAGTTCTTC	CRATIPINNEQFF
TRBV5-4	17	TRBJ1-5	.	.	TGTGCCAGCAGCTTGGGTGGGGCGGGGACGGACAATCAGCCCCAGCATTTT	CASSLGGAGTDNQPQHF
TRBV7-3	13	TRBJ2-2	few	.	TGTGCCAGCAGCTCCGGACGAGTCGGGGAGCTGTTTTTT	CASSSGRVGELFF
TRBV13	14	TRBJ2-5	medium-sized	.	TGTGCCAGCAGCCTCTTTACGACACGGGAGACCCAGTACTTC	CASSLFTTRETQYF
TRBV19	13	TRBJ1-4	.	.	TGTGCCAGACGTAACGTGATTGAGGAAAAACTGTTTTTT	CARRNVIEEKLFF
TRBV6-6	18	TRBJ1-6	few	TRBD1	TGTGCCAGCAGTTACCAGGGGACAGGGTCTCTAGGTAATTCACCTCTCCACTTT	CASSYQGTGSLGNSPLHF
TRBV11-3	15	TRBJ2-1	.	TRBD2	TGTACCAGCAGCCTGAGCGGGGTGCTCTACAATGAGCAGTTCTTC	CTSSLSGVLYNEQFF
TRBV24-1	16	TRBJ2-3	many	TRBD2	TGTGCCACCGCCGGACTAGCGGGAGAGGGCACAGATACGCAGTATTTT	CATAGLAGEGTDTQYF
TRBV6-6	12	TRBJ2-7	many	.	TGTGCCAGTAAAGCGGCCTCCTACGAGCAGTACTTC	CASKAASYEQYF
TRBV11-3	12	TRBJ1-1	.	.	TGTGCCAGCAGCTTCGGGGGGACTGAAGCTTTCTTT	CASSFGGTEAFF
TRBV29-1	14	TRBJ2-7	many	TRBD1	TGCAGCGTTGGTGGACAGGGAACCTCCTACGAGCAGTACTTC	CSVGGQGTSYEQYF
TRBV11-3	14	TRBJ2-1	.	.	TGTGCCAGAAGACGGGCCACTACGTCTACTGAGCAGTTCTTC	CARRRATTSTEQFF